The 6 T cell receptor beta chains in this list originate from one sample, sequenced in a study of shared clonotypes between healthy human individuals. Some clones are missing from TCRdb's copy, which holds only in-frame ones; the method was immunoSEQ multiplex PCR. The sample contains over 850,000 clones, around 78% of which appear only once. The specimen was memory CD4+ T cells from PBMCs. This sample's subset: CD45RA-negative fraction. These receptors were collected from a man aged 18 to 30 in good health. Some clones in this sample may be carry-over from other donors' samples.

The CDR3 sequence: CASSGLTAIERLNTGELFF. The CDR3 DNA reads as TGTGCCAGCAGTGGGCTGACAGCGATCGAACGACTAAACACCGGGGAGCTGTTTTTT. The V gene is TRBV28, the J gene TRBJ2-2; D could derive from TRBD1 or TRBD2 (5 bases each). The length of the CDR3 is 19 residues. The germline V and J ends were trimmed by 5 bases and 2 bases, with 24 bases remaining between them. Germline lookup yields CDR1 MDHEN and CDR2 SYDVKM.

This chain joins TRBV29-1 and TRBJ2-7, with 10 bases lining up with TRBD1. The ends lost 4 bases at V and 6 bases at J; junction bases unmatched: 6. Per germline, CDR1 SQVTM and CDR2 ANQGSEA. CDR3 length: 13 residues. The CDR3 coding sequence is TGCAGCGTTGTTGGGACAGGGGCACGCGAGCAGTACTTC. It encodes CSVVGTGAREQYF.

J is TRBJ2-1 and V is TRBV11-3, with 9 positions matching TRBD1. CDR1 SGHNT and CDR2 YENEEA come from the germline V gene. V was pared by 5 bases and J by 9 bases, with 11 bases of the junction left unmatched. The CDR3 consists of 15 residues. The CDR3 coding sequence is TGTGCCAGCAGCGCCCCCGGGACAGGGTTTTCTGAGCAGTTCTTC. Translating gives CASSAPGTGFSEQFF.

This clone was detected once. The CDR3 DNA reads as TGCAGCGGAACACGAATCCTAGCGGAGAGCACAGATACGCAGTATTTT. It codes for CSGTRILAESTDTQYF. The gene calls are TRBV29-1 and TRBJ2-3; TRBD2 agrees at 7 bases. V was pared by 7 bases and J by 0 bases, with 13 bases of the junction left unmatched. CDR1 and CDR2 (germline): SQVTM, ANQGSEA. The CDR3 contains 16 residues.

CDR3 loop: CASMVMPTDTQYF. The CDR3 DNA is TGTGCCAGCATGGTGATGCCCACAGATACGCAGTATTTT. The rearrangement links TRBV28 to TRBJ2-3, with D unresolved. The CDR3 covers 13 residues. Trimming stripped 7 bases from V and 2 bases from J, with 10 bases between. Germline V lookup: CDR1 MDHEN, CDR2 SYDVKM.

The V and J genes are TRBV30 and TRBJ2-7, with 7 bases matching TRBD2. V lost 3 bases, J lost 12 bases, and 11 bases stayed unmatched. CDR3 length: 12 residues. Germline V gene sequence: CDR1 GTSNPN, CDR2 SVGIG (reference sequence). The CDR3 here is CAWSAGAGVRYF. In DNA, the CDR3 is TGTGCCTGGAGCGCCGGGGCGGGAGTGCGGTACTTC.